This entry is about one TCR beta chain. Its antigen is unknown. These data originate in a study of OX40 agonist ivuxolimab in advanced cancers. Study details: Participants averaged roughly 57 years of age (range about 23 to 80) and were around 80% male. Study results and limitations: Doses of 0.1 to 3.0 mg/kg were accompanied by clonal expansion of CD4+ and CD8+ blood T cells by week 6. The study found that CD8+ T cells averaged more expanded clones than CD4+. Low normalized clonal expansion also occurred in some nonresponding patients.

The germline V gene encodes CDR1 MNHEY and CDR2 SVGAGI. This CDR3 comprises 14 residues. Trimming took 7 bases from V and 3 from J, leaving 16 bases between them. The protocol was immunoSEQ multiplex PCR, while the TCRdb copy is restricted to in-frame clones and leaves out a portion. The table records about 46,000 clones, about 83% of them present only once. V and J are TRBV6-5 and TRBJ2-7; D is unresolved. The receptor was derived from an adult with an advanced solid tumor such as melanoma, head and neck, liver or kidney cancer. Sequenced material: CD4+ or CD8+ T cells sorted from blood, taken in a trial of the OX40 agonist ivuxolimab. CDR3 coding DNA: TGTGCCAGCACCCTTGTCTTCCCCCACTACGAGCAGTACTTC. Translation: CASTLVFPHYEQYF.